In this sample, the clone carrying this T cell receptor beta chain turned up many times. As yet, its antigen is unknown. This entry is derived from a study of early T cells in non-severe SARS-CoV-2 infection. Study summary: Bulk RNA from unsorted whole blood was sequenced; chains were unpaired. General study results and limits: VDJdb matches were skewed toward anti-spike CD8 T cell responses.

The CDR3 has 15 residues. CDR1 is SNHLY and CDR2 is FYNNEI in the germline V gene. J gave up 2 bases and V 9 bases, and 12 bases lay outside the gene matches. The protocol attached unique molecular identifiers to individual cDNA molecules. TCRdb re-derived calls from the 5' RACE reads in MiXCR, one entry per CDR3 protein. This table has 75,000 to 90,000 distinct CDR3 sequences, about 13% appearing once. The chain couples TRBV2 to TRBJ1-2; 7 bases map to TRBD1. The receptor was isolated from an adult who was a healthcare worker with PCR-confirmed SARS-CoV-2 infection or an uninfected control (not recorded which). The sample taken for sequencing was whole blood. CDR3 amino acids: CASIGGTALNYGYTF. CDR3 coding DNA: TGTGCCAGTATTGGGGGGACAGCTCTCAACTATGGCTACACCTTC. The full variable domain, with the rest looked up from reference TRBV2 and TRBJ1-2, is EPEVTQTPSHQVTQMGQEVILRCVPISNHLYFYWYRQILGQKVEFLVSFYNNEISEKSEIFDDQFSVERPDGSNFTLKIRSTKLEDSAMYFCASIGGTALNYGYTFGSGTRLTVV.